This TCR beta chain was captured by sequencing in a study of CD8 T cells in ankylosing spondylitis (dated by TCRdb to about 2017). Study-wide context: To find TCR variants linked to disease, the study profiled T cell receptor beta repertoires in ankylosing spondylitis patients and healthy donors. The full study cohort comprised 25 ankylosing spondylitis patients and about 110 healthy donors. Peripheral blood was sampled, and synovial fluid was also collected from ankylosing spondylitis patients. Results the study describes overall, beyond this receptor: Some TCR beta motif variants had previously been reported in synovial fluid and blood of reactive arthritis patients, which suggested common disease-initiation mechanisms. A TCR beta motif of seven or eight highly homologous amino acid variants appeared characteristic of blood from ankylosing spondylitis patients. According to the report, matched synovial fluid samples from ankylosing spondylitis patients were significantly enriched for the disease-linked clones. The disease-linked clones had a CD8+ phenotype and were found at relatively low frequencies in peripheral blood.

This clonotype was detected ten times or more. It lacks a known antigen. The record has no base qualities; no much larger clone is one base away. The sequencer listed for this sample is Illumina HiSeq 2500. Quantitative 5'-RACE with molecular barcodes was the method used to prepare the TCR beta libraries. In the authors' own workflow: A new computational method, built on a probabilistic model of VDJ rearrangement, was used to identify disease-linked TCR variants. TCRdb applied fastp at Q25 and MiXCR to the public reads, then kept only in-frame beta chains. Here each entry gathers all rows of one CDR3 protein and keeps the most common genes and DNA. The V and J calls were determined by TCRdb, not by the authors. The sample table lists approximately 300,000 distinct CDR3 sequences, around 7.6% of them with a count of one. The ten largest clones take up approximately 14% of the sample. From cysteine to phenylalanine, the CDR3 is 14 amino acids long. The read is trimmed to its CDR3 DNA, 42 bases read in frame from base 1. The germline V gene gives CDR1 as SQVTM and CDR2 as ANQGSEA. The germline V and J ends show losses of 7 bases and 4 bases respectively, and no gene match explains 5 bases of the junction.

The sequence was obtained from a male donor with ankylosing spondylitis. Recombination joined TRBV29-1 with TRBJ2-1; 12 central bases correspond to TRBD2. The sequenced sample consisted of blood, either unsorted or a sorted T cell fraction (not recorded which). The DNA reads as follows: TGCAGCGCCCTAGCGGGAGGGCAGTACAATGAGCAGTTCTTC. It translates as CSALAGGQYNEQFF.